The 22 T cell receptor beta chains listed next were all sequenced from one sample in a study of cytomegalovirus exposure and HLA in healthy donors. TCRdb's copy holds only in-frame clones and misses some; the assay was immunoSEQ multiplex PCR. This sample carries roughly 250,000 clones, 90% of them seen once, and the ten largest clones take less than 0.4%. Sequenced: PBMCs. All receptors come from a woman aged 18-29 years in good health and CMV-seronegative.

The genes are TRBV28 and TRBJ1-6; TRBD1 matches 7 bases. Germline V lookup: CDR1 MDHEN, CDR2 SYDVKM. This CDR3 region has 13 residues. V trimming: 3 bases; J trimming: 9 bases; junction bases outside the gene matches: 2. The chain's CDR3 is CASSLTGLSPLHF. The CDR3 DNA is TGTGCCAGCAGTTTGACAGGGCTTTCACCCCTCCACTTT.

The V call is TRBV5-6, the J call TRBJ2-3; D is undetermined. Germline V gene data show CDR1 as SGHDT and CDR2 as YYEEEE. The CDR3 covers 15 residues. V gave up 2 bases and J gave up 0 bases, with 10 bases separating them. Written as DNA, the CDR3 is TGTGCCAGCAGCTTTGGCCAATTTAGCACAGATACGCAGTATTTT. Translating gives CASSFGQFSTDTQYF.

This chain connects TRBV10-3 to TRBJ1-1; 10 bases agree with TRBD1. Per germline, CDR1 ENHRY and CDR2 SYGVKD. CDR3 length: 18 amino acids. Trimming took 3 bases from V and 1 from J; bases not matched to a gene: 11. The DNA for the CDR3 is TGTGCCATCAGTGATTCGCCCGGGACAGGGGTAGGGAACACTGAAGCTTTCTTT. Translated, it gives CAISDSPGTGVGNTEAFF.

J is TRBJ1-2 and V is TRBV7-9, with 8 bases identical to TRBD1. Germline V gene data show CDR1 as SEHNR and CDR2 as FQNEAQ (reference sequence). V lost 5 bases, J lost 4 bases, and 6 bases stayed unmatched. This CDR3 spans 14 amino acids. The CDR3 loop is CASSRGQATYGYTF. CDR3 DNA sequence: TGTGCCAGCAGCCGGGGACAGGCGACCTATGGCTACACCTTC.

The V gene is TRBV5-1, the J gene TRBJ2-3; 7 nucleotides line up with TRBD2. V gave up 4 bases and J gave up 0 bases; unmatched junction bases: 5. CDR1 is SGHRS and CDR2 is YFSETQ in the germline V gene. The CDR3 contains 15 residues. The CDR3 sequence: CASSKGGSSTDTQYF. The CDR3 DNA sequence: TGCGCCAGCAGCAAGGGAGGGAGTAGCACAGATACGCAGTATTTT.

Only one count was recorded for this clone. The chain links TRBV30 to TRBJ1-1; TRBD1 is a possible D gene (6 bases). The CDR3 is 13 residues long. Germline V gives CDR1 GTSNPN, CDR2 SVGIG (reference sequence). V lost 3 bases to trimming and J lost 0 bases, with 8 bases between them. The CDR3 region is CAWRQGLNTEAFF. CDR3 nucleotide sequence: TGTGCCTGGAGACAGGGTCTGAACACTGAAGCTTTCTTT.

Points on this clone: The CDR3 does not close with the conserved phenylalanine or tryptophan, likely indicating a read error. The DNA is left out, because the CDR3 cannot be placed on it with certainty; the CDR3 is given as TCRdb lists it. The gene calls are TRBV5-8 and TRBJ1-1; the table gives TRBD1 as D, unverified against the DNA. The CDR3 is 14 residues long, counting both termini. Germline CDR1 SGHTS, CDR2 YDEGEE. CDR3 region: CASSLDLPGTADNV.

The sample holds one count of this clone. The chain joins TRBV28 to TRBJ2-7; D possibly corresponds to TRBD2 (7 bases). Trimming shortened V by 4 bases and J by 2 bases, and 12 bases separated the two germline ends. Germline lookup yields CDR1 MDHEN and CDR2 SYDVKM. The CDR3 contains 14 residues. The CDR3 spells CASSSGGLAYEQYF. The CDR3 DNA follows: TGTGCCAGCAGTTCGGGGGGCCTGGCCTACGAGCAGTACTTC.

The chain carries TRBV5-1 and TRBJ1-1; the D gene is possibly TRBD1 (5 bases). CDR1 is SGHRS, CDR2 YFSETQ, per germline. The CDR3 runs 15 residues. The V and J ends lost 1 base and 1 base respectively, with 11 bases between them. CDR3 in DNA: TGCGCCAGCAGCTTGCCCAAGACAGAGAACACTGAAGCTTTCTTT. It encodes CASSLPKTENTEAFF.

This rearrangement joins TRBV5-4 to TRBJ1-1; D call uncertain. Looked up from germline, CDR1 is SGHNT and CDR2 is YYREEE (reference sequence). The CDR3 loop spans 13 amino acids. Trimming cost V 1 base and J 4 bases, with 8 bases left between them. The CDR3 is CASSLSEGTEAFF. The CDR3 coding sequence is TGTGCCAGCAGCTTGTCCGAGGGCACTGAAGCTTTCTTT.

V and J are TRBV5-8 and TRBJ2-3; no clear D. The CDR3 length is 13 residues. Between the trimmed V and J ends, which lost 2 bases and 0 bases, there was a span of 4 bases. Germline lookup yields CDR1 SGHTS and CDR2 YDEGEE. CDR3: CASSFQSTDTQYF. The DNA of the CDR3 is TGTGCCAGCAGCTTTCAGAGCACAGATACGCAGTATTTT.

Worth noting for this clone: The junction and the germline gene differ at one end; a read error may be behind it. The chain is built from TRBV9 and TRBJ2-5; possibly TRBD2 for D (6 bases). The CDR3 extends over 18 amino acids. CDR1 is SGDLS, CDR2 YYNGEE, per germline. In DNA, the CDR3 is TGTGCCAGCAGCGTAGGTGGAGGGCCCCCTTTGGACCAGGAGACCCAGTACTTC. This codes for CASSVGGGPPLDQETQYF.

The CDR3 region is CASSLDSTGLETQYF. As DNA, the CDR3 is TGTGCCAGCAGCTTGGACTCGACAGGCTTGGAGACCCAGTACTTC. The gene calls are TRBV5-4 and TRBJ2-5, with a weak D call TRBD1 (6 bases). The germline CDR1 and CDR2 sequences are SGHNT and YYREEE (reference sequence). The V end was cut by 0 bases, the J end by 5 bases, with 14 bases between. The CDR3 is 15 residues long.

V usage is TRBV7-9 and J usage is TRBJ1-6; TRBD1 matches at 8 bases. The V gene end was trimmed by 5 bases and the J gene end by 9 bases; junction bases not matched to a gene: 9. This CDR3 region has 15 residues. Germline CDR1 reads SEHNR; CDR2 reads FQNEAQ (reference sequence). The CDR3 DNA follows: TGTGCCAGCAGCCCGACAGGGGATCGAGTTTCACCCCTCCACTTT. Translated, it gives CASSPTGDRVSPLHF.

This chain connects TRBV27 to TRBJ1-1; D gene ambiguous. Germline assignment: CDR1 MNHEY and CDR2 SMNVEV (reference sequence). CDR3 length equals 14 residues. The V end was cut by 3 bases, the J end by 4 bases, with 12 bases between. DNA for the CDR3: TGTGCCAGCAGTTTTGGCCGACCGGGCACTGAAGCTTTCTTT. Encoded protein: CASSFGRPGTEAFF.

This clone is a singleton in its sample. The chain carries TRBV29-1 and TRBJ1-1, with TRBD1 matching over 7 bases. The CDR3 spans 12 residues. J was trimmed by 4 bases and V by 3 bases; bases with no gene match: 2. CDR1 and CDR2 (germline): SQVTM, ANQGSEA. CDR3 nucleotides: TGCAGCGTTGAGCGGGACAGCACTGAAGCTTTCTTT. Translating gives CSVERDSTEAFF.

DNA for the CDR3: TGCGCCAGCAGCCTGGTCGGGGGGCAGGGCGAGCAGTACTTC. Translated, it gives CASSLVGGQGEQYF. The gene calls are TRBV4-3 and TRBJ2-7; TRBD2 might be the D (7 bases). V was pared by 4 bases and J by 6 bases, with 16 bases between. Germline assignment: CDR1 LGHNA and CDR2 YSLEER. CDR3 size: 14 residues.

The chain couples TRBV6-5 to TRBJ1-2, with 8 positions matching TRBD1. This CDR3 comprises 15 residues. The V gene end was trimmed by 4 bases and the J gene end by 6 bases; junction bases not matched to a gene: 10. Germline V gene data show CDR1 as MNHEY and CDR2 as SVGAGI. The CDR3 reads CASSSGQGPIHGYTF. The CDR3 nucleotides read TGTGCCAGCAGTTCCGGACAGGGACCTATTCATGGCTACACCTTC.

This clone came up once. This sequence joins TRBV27 and TRBJ2-7; 11 bases agree with TRBD1. The CDR3 totals 14 residues. The trim removed 7 bases at V and 2 bases at J, leaving 4 bases unmatched. Looked up from germline, CDR1 is MNHEY and CDR2 is SMNVEV (reference sequence). In nucleotides, the CDR3 is TGTGCCAGCACCCGGACAGGGGGCACCTACGAGCAGTACTTC. As protein: CASTRTGGTYEQYF.

There are a few counts of this clone. The chain has TRBV19 and TRBJ2-2; D is unclear. Trimming removed 1 base at V and 4 bases at J, with 4 bases between. Per germline, CDR1 LNHDA and CDR2 SQIVND (reference sequence). The CDR3 totals 13 residues. The chain's CDR3 is CASSIASTGELFF. Written as DNA, the CDR3 is TGTGCCAGTAGTATAGCTAGCACCGGGGAGCTGTTTTTT.

This rearrangement joins TRBV29-1 to TRBJ1-1; tentatively, D is TRBD1 (6 bases). Germline values: CDR1 SQVTM, CDR2 ANQGSEA. CDR3 length: 15 residues. Trimming removed 6 bases at V and 1 base at J, with 18 bases between. This CDR3 reads CSVRLLDSQNTEAFF. The DNA for the CDR3 is TGCAGCGTCCGCCTGTTGGACAGCCAGAACACTGAAGCTTTCTTT. Supplemented by reference TRBV29-1 and TRBJ1-1, the full variable domain reads SAVISQKPSRDICQRGTSLTIQCQVDSQVTMMFWYRQQPGQSLTLIATANQGSEATYESGFVIDKFPISRPNLTFSTLTVSNMSPEDSSIYLCSVRLLDSQNTEAFFGQGTRLTVV.

The chain combines TRBV27 with TRBJ2-7; tentative D call: TRBD2 (6 bases). Deletions cut 2 bases from V and 2 bases from J, with 10 bases between. Germline CDR1 and CDR2: MNHEY and SMNVEV (reference sequence). The CDR3 extends over 14 amino acids. This chain's CDR3 is CASSLGGKTYEQYF. CDR3 DNA: TGTGCCAGCAGTTTAGGGGGGAAGACCTACGAGCAGTACTTC.